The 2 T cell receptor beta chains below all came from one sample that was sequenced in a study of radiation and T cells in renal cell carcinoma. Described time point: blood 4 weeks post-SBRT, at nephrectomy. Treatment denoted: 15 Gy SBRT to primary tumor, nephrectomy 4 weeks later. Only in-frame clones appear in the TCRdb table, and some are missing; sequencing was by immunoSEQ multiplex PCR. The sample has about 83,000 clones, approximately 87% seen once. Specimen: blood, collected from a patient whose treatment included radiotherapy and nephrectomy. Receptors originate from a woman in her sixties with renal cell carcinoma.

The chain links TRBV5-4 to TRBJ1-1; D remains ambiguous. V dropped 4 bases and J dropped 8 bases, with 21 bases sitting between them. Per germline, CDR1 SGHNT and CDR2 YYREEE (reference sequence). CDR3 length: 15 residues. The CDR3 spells CASSNPGRRDEEAFF. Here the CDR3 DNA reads TGTGCCAGCAGCAACCCCGGCCGACGGGATGAAGAAGCTTTCTTT.

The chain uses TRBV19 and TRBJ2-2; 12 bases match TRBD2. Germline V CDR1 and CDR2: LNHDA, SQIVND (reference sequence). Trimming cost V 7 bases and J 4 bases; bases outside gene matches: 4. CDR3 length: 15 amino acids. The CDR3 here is CASIVTSGGTGELFF. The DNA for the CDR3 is TGTGCCAGTATCGTGACTAGCGGGGGCACCGGGGAGCTGTTTTTT. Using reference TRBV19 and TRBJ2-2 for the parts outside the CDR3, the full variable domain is DGGITQSPKYLFRKEGQNVTLSCEQNLNHDAMYWYRQDPGQGLRLIYYSQIVNDFQKGDIAEGYSVSREKKESFPLTVTSAQKNPTAFYLCASIVTSGGTGELFFGEGSRLTVL.